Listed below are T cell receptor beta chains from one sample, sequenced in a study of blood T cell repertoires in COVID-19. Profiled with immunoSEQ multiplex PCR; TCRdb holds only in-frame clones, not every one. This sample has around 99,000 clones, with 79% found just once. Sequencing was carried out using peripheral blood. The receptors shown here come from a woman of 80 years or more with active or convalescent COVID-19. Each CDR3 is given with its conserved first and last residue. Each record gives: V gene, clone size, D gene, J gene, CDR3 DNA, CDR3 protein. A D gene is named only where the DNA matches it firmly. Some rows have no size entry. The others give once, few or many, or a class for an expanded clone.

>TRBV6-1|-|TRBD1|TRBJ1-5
TGTGCCAGCAGTGAGATACCGGGACAGGGGAATCAGCCCCAGCATTTT
CASSEIPGQGNQPQHF
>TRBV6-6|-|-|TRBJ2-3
TGTGCCAGCGGCTGGACACAAAGCACAGATACGCAGTATTTT
CASGWTQSTDTQYF
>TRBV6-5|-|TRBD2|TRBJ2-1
TGTGCCAGCAGGCTGACTAGCGGGAGTTACAATGAGCAGTTCTTC
CASRLTSGSYNEQFF
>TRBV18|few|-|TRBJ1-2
TGTGCCAGCTCACCACGGCGGTCCTCTAACTATGGCTACACCTTC
CASSPRRSSNYGYTF
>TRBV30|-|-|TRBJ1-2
TGTGCCTGGAGAGTCACAGTTAACTATGGCTACACCTTC
CAWRVTVNYGYTF
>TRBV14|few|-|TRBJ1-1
TGTGCCAGCAGCCAAGGAGGGTTTACTGAAGCTTTCTTT
CASSQGGFTEAFF
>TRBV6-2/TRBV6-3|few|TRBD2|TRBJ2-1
TGTGCCAGCAGTCCCACGGCACTAGCGTCTGCCAATGAGCAGTTCTTC
CASSPTALASANEQFF
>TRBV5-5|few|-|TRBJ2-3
TGTGCCAGCAGCTTGCAGGCAGGGCTCACAGATACGCAGTATTTT
CASSLQAGLTDTQYF
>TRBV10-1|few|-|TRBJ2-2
TGCGCCAGCAGTGAGTCGGCCGCTTCAGGGGAGCTGTTTTTT
CASSESAASGELFF
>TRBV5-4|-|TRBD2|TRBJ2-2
TGTGCCAGCAGTCCGAGACTAGCTCAGAACACCGGGGAGCTGTTTTTT
CASSPRLAQNTGELFF
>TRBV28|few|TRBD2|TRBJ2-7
TGTGCCAGCAGTTTCCTAGCGGGAGGTAACGAGCAGTACTTC
CASSFLAGGNEQYF
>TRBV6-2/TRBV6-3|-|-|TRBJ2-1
TGTGCCAGCAGTTACACAGCGGATGAGCAGTTCTTC
CASSYTADEQFF
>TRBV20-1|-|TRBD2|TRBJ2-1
TGCAGTGCTAGTGCCCGACTAGCGGGAGGGTGGACTTACAATGAGCAGTTCTTC
CSASARLAGGWTYNEQFF
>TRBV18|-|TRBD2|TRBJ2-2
TGTGCCAGCTCACCACCGATAGCGGGGGCCACCGGGGAGCTGTTTTTT
CASSPPIAGATGELFF
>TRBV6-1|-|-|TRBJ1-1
TGTGCCAGCAGTGACGACAGTGCGAACACTGAAGCTTTCTTT
CASSDDSANTEAFF
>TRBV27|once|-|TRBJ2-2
TGTGCCAGCAGTTTATCCCCCTACGGGTTCCCCCTCACCGGGGAGCTGTTTTTT
CASSLSPYGFPLTGELFF
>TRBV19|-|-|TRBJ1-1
TGTGCCAGTTTTCCCCAGGGTCGGGACACTGAAGCTTTCTTT
CASFPQGRDTEAFF
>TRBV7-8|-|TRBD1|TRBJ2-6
TGTGCCAGCAGCTCGTCCAGGGGGCCGGGGGCCAACGTCCTGACTTTC
CASSSSRGPGANVLTF
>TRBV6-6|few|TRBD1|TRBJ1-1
TGTGCCAGCAGACTAGGGGGCGTGGGCACTGAAGCTTTCTTT
CASRLGGVGTEAFF
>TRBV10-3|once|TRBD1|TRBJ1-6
TGTGCCATCACCAACCGACAGGGAGATAATTCACCCCTCCACTTT
CAITNRQGDNSPLHF
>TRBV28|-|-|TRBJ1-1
TGTGCCAGCAGGGGTCCCTCCTCATCCCGGTGGAGCACTGAAGCTTTCTTT
CASRGPSSSRWSTEAFF
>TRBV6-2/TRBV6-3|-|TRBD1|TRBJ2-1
TGTGCCAGCAGTTACTCGCCAGGGGGCTCCTACAATGAGCAGTTCTTC
CASSYSPGGSYNEQFF
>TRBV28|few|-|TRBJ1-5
TGTGCCAGCACGACCACAGGGTTCGGTCAGCCCCAGCATTTT
CASTTTGFGQPQHF
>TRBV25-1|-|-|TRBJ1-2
TGTGCCAGCAGCCCCCAGGGTCAGTATGGCTACACCTTC
CASSPQGQYGYTF
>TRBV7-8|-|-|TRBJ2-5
TGTGCCAGCAGCCGAGAAGGGGTGGGCCGGGTAGAGACCCAGTACTTC
CASSREGVGRVETQYF
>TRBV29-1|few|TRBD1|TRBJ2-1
TGCAGCGTTGATGGGACAGCCTGGGTCCATGAGCAGTTCTTC
CSVDGTAWVHEQFF